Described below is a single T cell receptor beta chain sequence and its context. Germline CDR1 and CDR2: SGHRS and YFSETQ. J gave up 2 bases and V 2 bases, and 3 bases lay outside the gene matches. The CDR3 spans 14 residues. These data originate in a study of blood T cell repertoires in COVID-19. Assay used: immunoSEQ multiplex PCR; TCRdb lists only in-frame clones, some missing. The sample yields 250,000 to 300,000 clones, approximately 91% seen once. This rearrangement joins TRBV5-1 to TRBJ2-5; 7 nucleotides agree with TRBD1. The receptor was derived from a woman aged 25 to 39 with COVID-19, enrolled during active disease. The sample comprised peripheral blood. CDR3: CASSLGDRQETQYF. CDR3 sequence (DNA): TGCGCCAGCAGCTTAGGGGACAGACAAGAGACCCAGTACTTC.